This T cell receptor (beta chain) was obtained from a study of T cell clones after liver transplantation (dated by TCRdb to the late 2010s). With respect to the entire study: ITN030ST, the source of the samples, was a randomized trial that attempted immunosuppression withdrawal within 2 years of liver transplantation. As an antigen-independent comparator for the donor-reactive sequences, third party-reactive TCRbeta sequences from pre-transplant MLRs were identified as well. After a pre-transplant mixed lymphocyte reaction, TCRbeta sequencing was used to pinpoint donor-reactive T cell clones, which were subsequently tracked in post-transplant blood. Three of the eight recipients were HCV-positive; the others were transplanted for non-autoimmune, non-viral indications. Of the 8 liver transplant recipients making up the studied cohort, 3 were classified as tolerant and 5 as non-tolerant. Blood samples were collected pre-transplant, pre-randomization before withdrawal, and post-randomization after either complete withdrawal or failed withdrawal. To count as tolerant, a recipient had to stay completely off immunosuppression for at least one year without liver enzymes climbing beyond twice the upper limit of normal. Subjects received no induction therapy and standard immunosuppression until randomization at 12-24 months post-transplant. Overall study outcomes, separate from this receptor: When repertoire turnover was taken into account, detection of donor-reactive sequences was significantly reduced in 7 of 8 subjects for CD4 and in 8 of 8 subjects for CD8. In a couple of subjects, low numbers of available donor cells limited the measurable donor-reactive repertoire. The conclusions were considered preliminary, being limited by small, heterogeneous patient numbers and non-standardized post-transplant time points. A significant post-transplant decrease in circulating donor-reactive CD4 TCRbeta sequences was observed in 5 of 8 subjects, irrespective of tolerance or HCV status. The decline in donor-reactive sequences exceeded the decline in third party-reactive sequences, suggesting partial antigen-specific deletion that was unrelated to withdrawal success. Because no allograft tissue specimens were available, donor-reactive T cells may have migrated into the graft instead of being deleted.

Using immunoSEQ, frozen genomic DNA was subjected to high-throughput TCRbeta CDR3 sequencing, a process that included PCR amplification, mapping, bias correction and internal controls. Per the original workflow: Productive rearrangements were kept, and unique TCRbeta sequences were defined by CDR3 nucleotide sequence plus V and J gene. For a sequence to be called donor-reactive, it needed a frequency of at least 0.01% and at least 5-fold expansion in CFSE-low cells compared with unstimulated pre-transplant cells. Minimum frequency thresholds were set for each subject on the basis of the unstimulated sample with the lowest template count, so that a detection power of at least 90% was ensured. Jensen-Shannon divergence between the top 1000 TCRbeta sequences after and before transplant was used to measure repertoire turnover. Two-sided Fisher's exact tests were used to test for changes in how often donor-reactive sequences were detected. TCRdb carries this immuneACCESS record with in-frame sequences only. Its versions omit some clonotypes, under half of them owing to an unresolved V gene in the studies checked, with the rest unexplained. V, J and clone size derive from that table, while D and trimming were established from the DNA sequence. For this sample there are 45,000 to 60,000 clones; roughly three quarters appear just once. The ten largest clones represent roughly a tenth of the sample.

Concerning this clone: No antigen is known for it. Base qualities are missing; no much larger clone stands one base away.

Unstimulated PBMCs, after thawing, were stained for CD3, CD4 and CD8 and then FACS-sorted into CD3+CD4+ and CD3+CD8+ populations. All 8 studied subjects were randomized to withdrawal of immunosuppression. The Qiagen DNeasy Blood and Tissue Kit was used for isolation of genomic DNA. The CDR3 holds 17 amino acids from the cysteine to the phenylalanine. CDR3 DNA only is kept here, 51 bases in frame from base 1. V sheds 0 bases and J sheds 4 bases, leaving 17 bases between their ends. The germline V gene specifies SGHDT as CDR1 and YYEEEE as CDR2. The TCR comes from a human patient who received a liver transplant. Some T cells may originate with the graft donor following a transplant. In this chain, TRBV5-6 is recombined with TRBJ1-3; TRBD1 is possibly the D segment (5 matching bases). The sequencing here drew on CD4+ T cells from blood, taken at the 22-month timepoint. The CDR3 protein: CASSLVGLGQGGNTIYF. The sequenced DNA: TGTGCCAGCAGCTTGGTCGGTCTTGGCCAGGGAGGAAACACCATATATTTT.